A single sample gave rise to the 26 T cell receptor beta chains below, sequenced in a study of molecular identifiers for immune sequencing clone quantification. TCRdb fed the PCR reads into MiXCR, producing one record per CDR3 protein. Found here are around 300,000 distinct CDR3 sequences, 24% of them singletons; the top ten hold about 0.73%. Sequencing was carried out using naive CD8+ T cells from blood, with Jurkat cell RNA spiked in. Subset reported: FACS-sorted CD8+CD4-CCR7+CD45RA+ naive T cells. Receptors originate from a human donor in good health. Some libraries in this study had Jurkat cell RNA spiked in.

This clonotype was counted between two and nine times. The chain has TRBV20-1 and TRBJ2-1; D is perhaps TRBD1 or TRBD2 (5 bases each). V was clipped by 0 bases and J by 2 bases, with 8 bases between them. Looked up from germline, CDR1 is DFQATT and CDR2 is SNEGSKA (reference sequence). This CDR3 contains 14 residues. CDR3 bases: TGCAGTGCTAGAGACGGGACCACCTACAATGAGCAGTTCTTC. Residues: CSARDGTTYNEQFF.

This clonotype was counted a single time. A much larger clone lies a single base off, so this may be a read error. The rearrangement uses TRBV20-1 and TRBJ2-7, with 7 positions matching TRBD2. Germline V gene data show CDR1 as DFQATT and CDR2 as SNEGSKA (reference sequence). This CDR3 contains 14 residues. Losses at the gene ends were 5 bases for V and 2 bases for J; bases not matched to a gene: 9. The CDR3, as DNA: TGCAGTGCTCCATCCCCCGGGACTACCTACGAGCAGTACTTC. Translation gives CSAPSPGTTYEQYF.

The chain couples TRBV5-6 to TRBJ2-3; the D is unclear. Trimming stripped 4 bases from V and 2 bases from J, with 11 bases between. The germline gives CDR1 SGHDT, CDR2 YYEEEE. CDR3 length: 14 amino acids. The CDR3 DNA sequence: TGTGCCAGCAGCCCATTGGACCTCACAGATACGCAGTATTTT. The encoded protein is CASSPLDLTDTQYF.

The CDR3 sequence is CASTASSGEPTDTQYF. The CDR3 DNA reads TGTGCCAGCACCGCCTCTAGCGGGGAGCCCACAGATACGCAGTATTTT. The chain recombines TRBV6-2 or TRBV6-3 with TRBJ2-3; 9 bases line up with TRBD2. This CDR3 spans 16 amino acids. Germline V gene lookup returns CDR1 MNHEY and CDR2 SVGEGT. V lost 7 bases to trimming and J lost 2 bases; unmatched junction nucleotides: 10.

About this clonotype: A much larger clonotype is one base distant, so this may be a read error. The rearrangement uses TRBV29-1 and TRBJ1-1; D is undetermined. This CDR3 spans 12 amino acids. In germline, CDR1 is SQVTM, CDR2 ANQGSEA. Written as DNA, the CDR3 is TGCAGCGTTACACTCCAGAACACTGAAGCTTCCTTT. Amino acids: CSVTLQNTEASF.

This clonotype was observed many times. This chain joins TRBV7-8 and TRBJ2-4, with D unclear. V was pared by 2 bases and J by 3 bases, with 2 bases between. CDR3 length: 12 amino acids. Germline V lookup: CDR1 SGHVS, CDR2 FQNEAQ. CDR3 bases: TGTGCCAGCAGCTTAAGCAAAAACATTCAGTACTTC. Translation: CASSLSKNIQYF.

This clonotype appeared once. A much larger clone lies one base from this, so it may be a read error. The chain carries TRBV29-1 and TRBJ2-2, with D possibly being TRBD1 or TRBD2 (5 bases each). The CDR3 consists of 11 residues. In germline, CDR1 is SQVTM, CDR2 ANQGSEA. CDR3 DNA sequence: TGCAGCGCCCGGGGCACCGGGGAGCTGTTATTT. It is translated as CSARGTGELLF.

With regard to this clonotype: A read error may account for a junction end that differs from germline. The CDR3 region has the DNA TGTGCCAGCAGCCTTAGCGGGATGGTCCCCAATGAGCAGCTCTTC. This encodes CASSLSGMVPNEQLF. The chain is built from TRBV6-2 or TRBV6-3 and TRBJ2-1, with 8 bases lining up with TRBD2. The CDR3 spans 15 residues. Germline V gene sequence: CDR1 MNHEY, CDR2 SVGEGT.

About this clonotype: A junction end diverges from the germline sequence, so it may reflect a read error. The chain has TRBV30 and TRBJ2-7, with no clear D. CDR3 size: 11 residues. Germline V lookup: CDR1 GTSNPN, CDR2 SVGIG (reference sequence). The CDR3 sequence: CARSAVREQYF. CDR3 coding DNA: TGTGCCCGGAGTGCGGTCCGCGAGCAGTACTTC.

Points on this clonotype: It may be a read error: a sequence one base away is much more abundant. V and J are TRBV7-6 and TRBJ2-3, with TRBD2 matching over 8 bases. CDR1 and CDR2 from the germline V gene are SGHVS and FNYEAQ. The CDR3 totals 16 residues. The junction had 9 bases not matched to a gene; V was cut back by 5 bases and J by 2 bases. CDR3 residues: CASSPSTGGFTDTQYF. In DNA form, the CDR3 reads TGTGCCAGCAGCCCTTCAACGGGAGGGTTCACAGATACGCAGTATTTT.

This clonotype was counted a few times. Just one base apart from a much larger clone, this may be a read error. This chain joins TRBV20-1 and TRBJ2-7; D possibly uses TRBD1 or TRBD2 (5 bases each). Germline values: CDR1 DFQATT, CDR2 SNEGSKA (reference sequence). This CDR3 is built from 14 residues. V dropped 5 bases and J dropped 2 bases, with 16 bases sitting between them. This CDR3 reads CSAGSGDRPYEQYF. CDR3 nucleotides: TGCAGTGCTGGATCCGGGGACCGCCCCTACGAGCAGTACTTC.

As to this clonotype: Being one base from a much bigger clone, this may be a read error. The V call is TRBV28, the J call TRBJ2-3; D unresolved. V dropped 6 bases and J dropped 2 bases, with 9 bases sitting between them. The CDR3 contains 13 residues. The germline CDR1 and CDR2 sequences are MDHEN and SYDVKM. CDR3 protein: CASSCPDTDTQYF. Here the CDR3 DNA reads TGTGCCAGCAGCTGTCCCGACACAGATACGCAGTATTTT.

This clonotype showed up many times. The V gene is TRBV5-1, the J gene TRBJ1-1, with D unclear. V lost 0 bases to trimming and J lost 1 base, with 7 bases between them. The CDR3 has 14 amino acids. CDR1 is SGHRS, CDR2 YFSETQ, per germline. CDR3 sequence: CASSLAGRNTEAFF. The CDR3 DNA sequence: TGCGCCAGCAGCTTGGCCGGGCGGAACACTGAAGCTTTCTTT.

This clonotype was found many times. V gene TRBV20-1 combines with J gene TRBJ2-3; unclear D gene. V shed 2 bases and J shed 4 bases, with 16 bases lying between them. Germline values: CDR1 DFQATT, CDR2 SNEGSKA (reference sequence). The CDR3 sequence is 15 residues long. This chain's CDR3 is CSARPSVGYADTQYF. The DNA for the CDR3 is TGCAGTGCTAGACCCTCGGTTGGTTACGCAGATACGCAGTATTTT.

Of note for this clonotype: A read error may be the cause here, since a much bigger clone is one base away. The CDR3 spells CASSSLWFTDTQYF. CDR3 nucleotide sequence: TGTGCCAGCAGCTCACTATGGTTCACAGATACGCAGTATTTT. The chain links TRBV7-9 to TRBJ2-3, with D unclear. V dropped 4 bases and J dropped 2 bases, with 10 bases sitting between them. CDR1 SEHNR and CDR2 FQNEAQ come from the germline V gene (reference sequence). The CDR3 sequence is 14 residues long.

On this clonotype itself: A read error may account for a junction end that differs from germline. The chain uses TRBV4-2 and TRBJ2-3; 9 positions agree with TRBD2. The CDR3 covers 16 residues. Germline loops: CDR1 LGHNA, CDR2 YNFKEQ. The CDR3 loop reads CASSQLLAGGTDTQYF. The CDR3 bases are TGCGCCAGCAGCCAACTCTTAGCGGGAGGCACAGATACGCAGTATTTT.

A few counts support this clonotype. V and J are TRBV11-2 and TRBJ1-4; no clear D. Trimming cost V 3 bases and J 4 bases, with 9 bases left between them. The CDR3 spans 14 residues. The germline gives CDR1 SGHAT, CDR2 FQNNGV. CDR3 region: CASSLRAGNEKLFF. The CDR3 DNA reads TGTGCCAGCAGCTTGAGGGCCGGTAATGAAAAACTGTTTTTT.

This clonotype was counted a single time. The V call is TRBV6-2 or TRBV6-3, the J call TRBJ2-1, with 7 bases that match TRBD2. The CDR3 loop spans 13 amino acids. J gave up 8 bases and V 7 bases, and 8 bases lay outside the gene matches. CDR1 MNHEY and CDR2 SVGEGT come from the germline V gene. In DNA form, the CDR3 reads TGTGCCAGCACCCTGGGAGGGGAGGATGAGCAGTTCTTC. It encodes CASTLGGEDEQFF.

This clonotype appeared a few times. The V call is TRBV27, the J call TRBJ1-5, with D possibly matching TRBD1 (6 bases). Germline V gives CDR1 MNHEY, CDR2 SMNVEV (reference sequence). The CDR3 runs 14 residues. Trimming took off 6 bases at V and 5 bases at J, with 14 bases between the two ends. CDR3 bases: TGTGCCAGCAGGCTACAGGGTTCCGATCAGCCCCAGCATTTT. This encodes CASRLQGSDQPQHF.

The V call is TRBV12-3 or TRBV12-4, the J call TRBJ2-3; 14 bases agree with TRBD2. The CDR3 runs to 21 residues. The V and J ends lost 5 bases and 2 bases, in that order; junction bases with no gene match: 18. CDR3 loop: CASSGLAGGLTRLSVTDTQYF. The DNA for the CDR3 is TGTGCCAGCAGTGGACTAGCGGGGGGCCTCACAAGGTTATCGGTCACAGATACGCAGTATTTT.

V and J are TRBV5-4 and TRBJ2-7; 11 nucleotides line up with TRBD2. The CDR3 is 15 amino acids. The V and J ends lost 6 bases and 2 bases, in that order; junction bases with no gene match: 7. The germline V gene has CDR1 SGHNT and CDR2 YYREEE (reference sequence). CDR3: CASTPIAGGTYEQYF. The CDR3 DNA reads as TGTGCCAGCACCCCCATAGCGGGGGGGACCTACGAGCAGTACTTC.

The J gene is TRBJ2-6, the V gene TRBV12-3 or TRBV12-4; possible D gene TRBD1, 6 bases. The CDR3 has 18 amino acids. V was shortened by 6 bases and J by 2 bases, with 20 bases between the two germline ends. The CDR3 DNA is TGTGCCAGCAGCCCAACCGGGACACCTGTTCCTGGGGCCAACGTCCTGACTTTC. It encodes CASSPTGTPVPGANVLTF.

As for this clonotype: Compared with germline, one end of the junction differs, possibly owing to a read error. V gene TRBV20-1 combines with J gene TRBJ1-2; D remains unclear. Germline V gene data show CDR1 as DFQATT and CDR2 as SNEGSKA (reference sequence). CDR3 length: 13 residues. CDR3 sequence: CSARDHSSYGYAF. Here the CDR3 DNA reads TGCAGTGCTAGAGATCACAGCAGCTATGGCTACGCCTTC.

This clonotype was seen a few times. This chain uses TRBV12-3 or TRBV12-4 with TRBJ2-2; TRBD2 agrees at 8 bases. The V segment lost 4 bases and the J segment 0 bases; nucleotides outside the gene matches: 10. This CDR3 comprises 18 residues. DNA for the CDR3: TGTGCCAGCAGTTCCGCCGGGGGGGGCACCCCGAACACCGGGGAGCTGTTTTTT. Encoded protein: CASSSAGGGTPNTGELFF.

The J gene is TRBJ2-3, the V gene TRBV6-5; D gene ambiguous. V was cut by 6 bases and J by 2 bases, with 6 bases left in between. The V gene's germline CDR1 is MNHEY and CDR2 SVGAGI. The CDR3 is 12 amino acids. The CDR3 is CASRGPTDTQYF. The CDR3 nucleotides are TGTGCCAGCAGGGGCCCCACAGATACGCAGTATTTT.

Details on this clonotype: The junction shows a germline mismatch at one end, possibly a read error. The chain is built from TRBV7-9 and TRBJ1-5; 7 bases agree with TRBD1. The CDR3 is made up of 15 amino acids. Germline-derived CDR1 and CDR2 are SEHNR and FQNEAQ (reference sequence). The DNA for the CDR3 is TGTGCCAGCAGCCCAGGGACAGCTAGCAATCAGCCCCGGCATTTT. Translating gives CASSPGTASNQPRHF.